These 25 T cell receptor beta chains came from one sample sequenced in a study of regulatory T cells in long-lasting Graves disease. Stated time point: newly diagnosed GD, antithyroid drugs for less than 3 months. PBMC-derived RNA was used for the TCR library. Arm-PCR with iRepertoire HTBI primers amplified the CDR3 regions for these TCR beta libraries. One entry per CDR3 protein, called by TCRdb with MiXCR from the multiplex PCR reads. The table shows about 200,000 distinct CDR3 sequences, with around a fifth occurring only once. These data also formed part of another study, on T cells in Graves' hyperthyroidism and ophthalmopathy.

The material sequenced was peripheral blood mononuclear cells (PBMCs), taken at new diagnosis, from a patient treated with antithyroid drugs. Receptors originate from a woman under 40 with Graves disease.

The rearrangement joins TRBV30 to TRBJ2-3, with TRBD1 matching over 7 bases. Per germline, CDR1 GTSNPN and CDR2 SVGIG (reference sequence). V was clipped by 8 bases and J by 1 base; unmatched bases: 3. The CDR3 runs to 12 residues. The CDR3 is CARDRGTDTQYF. The CDR3 DNA is TGTGCCCGTGACAGGGGCACAGATACGCAGTATTTT.

This clonotype was found many times. The chain couples TRBV30 to TRBJ1-4; no clear D gene. Germline lookup yields CDR1 GTSNPN and CDR2 SVGIG (reference sequence). V was pared by 4 bases and J by 6 bases, with 12 bases between. The CDR3 spans 13 residues. CDR3 region: CAWTRRGYEKLFF. CDR3 sequence (DNA): TGTGCCTGGACGAGACGGGGTTATGAAAAACTGTTTTTT.

This rearrangement joins TRBV24-1 to TRBJ1-3, with 7 bases fitting TRBD1. The CDR3 spans 16 residues. V shed 2 bases, J shed 7 bases, and the junction held 10 bases outside the gene matches. In germline, CDR1 is KGHDR, CDR2 SFDVKD. CDR3 DNA: TGTGCCACCAGTGATTCCCGTGAGGGGGCTTTTAACACCATATATTTT. It yields the protein CATSDSREGAFNTIYF.

This clonotype occurred many times. The rearrangement links TRBV27 to TRBJ2-2, with 8 positions matching TRBD1. The CDR3 is made up of 16 amino acids. Germline V lookup: CDR1 MNHEY, CDR2 SMNVEV (reference sequence). V shed 2 bases, J shed 8 bases, and the junction held 10 bases outside the gene matches. The CDR3 protein is CASSLRGQGRDGELFF. CDR3 DNA sequence: TGTGCCAGCAGTTTAAGAGGACAGGGAAGGGATGGGGAGCTGTTTTTT.

This clonotype was seen ten or more times. V is TRBV29-1 and J is TRBJ2-2, with TRBD1 matching over 7 bases. Germline CDR1 SQVTM, CDR2 ANQGSEA. The CDR3 has 14 residues. J lost 1 base, V lost 6 bases, and 5 bases had no gene match. The CDR3 protein is CSVAGTVNTGELFF. DNA for the CDR3: TGCAGCGTAGCCGGGACAGTGAACACCGGGGAGCTGTTTTTT.

The CDR3 DNA reads as TGCAGTGCTAGAGCCGCGGGGCGGGAGTATGGAGGTACGCAGTATTTT. Translating it yields CSARAAGREYGGTQYF. V and J are TRBV20-1 and TRBJ2-3, with 7 bases aligning to TRBD2. The CDR3 totals 16 residues. V lost 1 base and J lost 8; bases outside the gene matches: 15. The V gene's germline CDR1 is DFQATT and CDR2 SNEGSKA (reference sequence).

This clonotype was seen ten or more times. V gene TRBV12-3 or TRBV12-4 combines with J gene TRBJ2-5, with D possibly being TRBD1 or TRBD2 (5 bases each). The CDR3 is 16 residues long. Between the trimmed V and J ends, which lost 3 bases and 1 base, there was a span of 15 bases. The CDR3 nucleotides read TGTGCCAGCAGTTTCCCCCTCGTGGGACCCCAAGAGACCCAGTACTTC. Translated, it gives CASSFPLVGPQETQYF.

This clonotype has a handful of counts. The gene calls are TRBV2 and TRBJ2-1, with TRBD2 as a possible D gene (6 bases). In germline, CDR1 is SNHLY, CDR2 FYNNEI. This CDR3 has 14 amino acids. V lost 7 bases and J lost 9, with 19 bases in between. The CDR3 spells CASTGTGGMGEQFF. The CDR3 bases are TGTGCCAGCACCGGGACTGGCGGGATGGGTGAGCAGTTCTTC. The full variable domain, its missing parts supplied by reference TRBV2 and TRBJ2-1, is EPEVTQTPSHQVTQMGQEVILRCVPISNHLYFYWYRQILGQKVEFLVSFYNNEISEKSEIFDDQFSVERPDGSNFTLKIRSTKLEDSAMYFCASTGTGGMGEQFFGPGTRLTVL.

This rearrangement joins TRBV27 to TRBJ2-1; D remains unclear. V lost 7 bases to trimming and J lost 4 bases, with 14 bases between them. The germline CDR1 and CDR2 sequences are MNHEY and SMNVEV (reference sequence). The CDR3 has 14 residues. This chain's CDR3 is CASIGSNPYNEQFF. The CDR3 DNA reads as TGTGCCAGCATAGGTAGCAACCCTTACAATGAGCAGTTCTTC.

This clonotype was counted many times. The genes are TRBV28 and TRBJ1-2; no definite D call. The germline V gene encodes CDR1 MDHEN and CDR2 SYDVKM. The ends were cut back, 2 bases at V and 1 base at J, with 5 bases in the middle. The CDR3 spans 13 residues. The CDR3 nucleotides read TGTGCCAGCAGTTTAATCAGTAACTATGGCTACACCTTC. Encoded protein: CASSLISNYGYTF.

At least ten counts were recorded for this clonotype. The V gene is TRBV7-8, the J gene TRBJ2-1; D might be TRBD2 (6 bases). The CDR3 consists of 15 residues. In germline, CDR1 is SGHVS, CDR2 FQNEAQ. V lost 3 bases to trimming and J lost 4 bases, with 13 bases between them. The DNA for the CDR3 is TGTGCCAGCAGCTTCCGGGACTCCAGATACAATGAGCAGTTCTTC. Protein product: CASSFRDSRYNEQFF.

The V and J genes are TRBV3-1 and TRBJ1-4; 7 bases agree with TRBD1. Trimming took 1 base from V and 8 from J; bases not matched to a gene: 4. The CDR3 sequence is 14 residues long. The V gene's germline CDR1 is LGHDT and CDR2 YNNKEL (reference sequence). DNA of the CDR3: TGTGCCAGCAGCCAAGGGACAGGTCAAGAAAAACTGTTTTTT. It translates to CASSQGTGQEKLFF.

The sample holds many counts of this clonotype. V is TRBV6-1 and J is TRBJ2-3; weak D call: TRBD1 (6 bases). CDR3 length equals 14 residues. Per germline, CDR1 MNHNS and CDR2 SASEGT. The ends were cut back, 5 bases at V and 2 bases at J, with 11 bases in the middle. The CDR3 DNA reads as TGTGCCAGCAGTCTACAGGGTTCCACAGATACGCAGTATTTT. Amino acid sequence: CASSLQGSTDTQYF.

This clonotype was observed at least ten times. The chain couples TRBV9 to TRBJ1-5; D call uncertain. The V and J ends lost 1 base and 10 bases respectively, with 15 bases between them. This CDR3 comprises 14 residues. Germline lookup yields CDR1 SGDLS and CDR2 YYNGEE. CDR3 protein: CASSVQPTSHPQHF. The CDR3 bases are TGTGCCAGCAGCGTACAACCTACGTCTCACCCCCAGCATTTT.

This clonotype was observed at least ten times. The chain has TRBV28 and TRBJ2-1; D remains ambiguous. The CDR3 sequence is 14 residues long. Per the germline V gene, CDR1 is MDHEN and CDR2 is SYDVKM. The V gene lost 8 bases and the J gene lost 0 bases, with 11 bases spanning the gap. The CDR3: CASAYIGSYNEQFF. The CDR3 DNA sequence: TGTGCCAGCGCCTACATAGGCTCCTACAATGAGCAGTTCTTC.

The V gene is TRBV7-3, the J gene TRBJ2-3, with 11 bases aligning to TRBD2. V lost 5 bases to trimming and J lost 0 bases; unmatched junction nucleotides: 4. Germline CDR1 reads SGHTA; CDR2 reads FQGTGA. CDR3 length: 16 amino acids. The DNA for the CDR3 is TGTGCCAGCAGCCCGACTAGCGGGGTTAGCACAGATACGCAGTATTTT. Encoded protein: CASSPTSGVSTDTQYF.

This clonotype has at least ten counts. The gene calls are TRBV28 and TRBJ1-6; 9 nucleotides match TRBD1. The CDR3 is 17 residues long. V lost 3 bases and J lost 10; bases outside the gene matches: 13. Germline CDR1 is MDHEN and CDR2 is SYDVKM. The CDR3 DNA reads as TGTGCCAGCAGTTTCAACCCCCGGACAGGGGTGGAGTCACCCCTCCACTTT. It is translated as CASSFNPRTGVESPLHF. Filled out from reference TRBV28 and TRBJ1-6, the complete variable domain reads DVKVTQSSRYLVKRTGEKVFLECVQDMDHENMFWYRQDPGLGLRLIYFSYDVKMKEKGDIPEGYSVSREKKERFSLILESASTNQTSMYLCASSFNPRTGVESPLHFGNGTRLTVT.

This clonotype was seen a few times. This sequence joins TRBV30 and TRBJ2-7, with D tentatively TRBD1 or TRBD2 (5 bases each). CDR1 GTSNPN and CDR2 SVGIG come from the germline V gene (reference sequence). There are 11 residues in the CDR3. V was shortened by 7 bases and J by 2 bases, with 9 bases between the two germline ends. The CDR3 sequence is CASGPPYEQYF. The CDR3, as DNA: TGTGCCTCGGGACCCCCCTACGAGCAGTACTTC. Looking up the rest from reference TRBV30 and TRBJ2-7 gives the full variable domain: SQTIHQWPATLVQPVGSPLSLECTVEGTSNPNLYWYRQAAGRGLQLLFYSVGIGQISSEVPQNLSASRPQDRQFILSSKKLLLSDSGFYLCASGPPYEQYFGPGTRLTVT.

This clonotype was observed many times. V is TRBV7-9 and J is TRBJ1-4; D may be TRBD1 (6 bases). The germline gives CDR1 SEHNR, CDR2 FQNEAQ (reference sequence). This CDR3 is built from 18 residues. V lost 3 bases and J 0 bases, leaving 17 bases between the germline ends. CDR3 sequence: CASSFPEETGPTNEKLFF. CDR3 nucleotide sequence: TGTGCCAGCAGCTTTCCGGAAGAGACAGGACCAACTAATGAAAAACTGTTTTTT.

The rearrangement links TRBV6-2 or TRBV6-3 to TRBJ2-2, with TRBD2 matching over 11 bases. V trimming: 0 bases; J trimming: 0 bases; junction bases outside the gene matches: 3. CDR3 length: 18 amino acids. Germline V gene sequence: CDR1 MNHEY, CDR2 SVGEGT. CDR3 bases: TGTGCCAGCAGTTACTCAGGGACTAGCGGAGCGAACACCGGGGAGCTGTTTTTT. This sequence encodes CASSYSGTSGANTGELFF.

This clonotype was seen a single time. The chain employs TRBV11-2 and TRBJ1-1; TRBD1 might be the D (5 bases). Trimming took 4 bases from V and 1 from J, leaving 13 bases between them. Per the germline V gene, CDR1 is SGHAT and CDR2 is FQNNGV. There are 15 residues in the CDR3. CDR3 DNA: TGTGCCAGCAGCTCACTAACAGGCGGGAACACTGAAGCTTTCTTT. Residues: CASSSLTGGNTEAFF.

This clonotype was recorded at least ten times. The rearrangement joins TRBV7-8 to TRBJ1-2; D perhaps matches TRBD1 (6 bases). The CDR3 runs to 14 residues. From germline, CDR1 is SGHVS and CDR2 FQNEAQ. Between the trimmed V and J ends, which lost 2 bases and 4 bases, there was a span of 11 bases. The CDR3: CASSLRVRGYGYTF. CDR3 DNA: TGTGCCAGCAGCTTACGAGTCAGGGGCTATGGCTACACCTTC. Full variable domain (remainder filled in from reference TRBV7-8 and TRBJ1-2): GAGVSQSPRYKVAKRGQDVALRCDPISGHVSLFWYQQALGQGPEFLTYFQNEAQLDKSGLPSDRFFAERPEGSVSTLKIQRTQQEDSAVYLCASSLRVRGYGYTFGSGTRLTVV.

This clonotype was seen repeatedly, ten times or more. This chain links TRBV12-3 or TRBV12-4 with TRBJ1-1; TRBD1 aligns across 8 bases. Germline trimming cut 5 bases from V and 1 base from J; bases unmatched to any gene: 3. The CDR3 contains 14 residues. The CDR3 nucleotides read TGTGCCAGCAGTATAGGGACAGGGAACACTGAAGCTTTCTTT. It encodes CASSIGTGNTEAFF.

This clonotype was counted many times. The J gene is TRBJ2-2, the V gene TRBV27; D not resolved. Trimming left V 6 bases short and J 7 bases short, with 12 bases between. Germline V gives CDR1 MNHEY, CDR2 SMNVEV (reference sequence). The length of the CDR3 is 13 residues. CDR3 nucleotides: TGTGCCAGCAGCTCCTCTAGGAACGGGGAGCTGTTTTTT. This sequence encodes CASSSSRNGELFF.

The sample holds many counts of this clonotype. The chain combines TRBV3-1 with TRBJ2-7; 7 bases are a match to TRBD1. CDR3 length: 16 residues. V trimming: 4 bases; J trimming: 1 base; junction bases outside the gene matches: 10. CDR1 and CDR2 (germline): LGHDT, YNNKEL (reference sequence). The CDR3: CASSPRGQEMSYEQYF. For the CDR3, the DNA is TGTGCCAGCAGCCCCAGAGGACAGGAAATGTCCTACGAGCAGTACTTC.